These 11 T cell receptor beta chains share one sample of origin, sequenced in a study of cytomegalovirus exposure and HLA in healthy donors. The PCR ran on 60 Vbeta and 13 Jbeta primers. Using immunoSEQ multiplex PCR, the repertoire was profiled, and TCRdb retains in-frame clones only, with some absent. The repertoire holds about 140,000 clones, with 80% to 85% as singletons. Sample: PBMCs. The receptor set was obtained from a male donor in good health and CMV-seropositive.

The chain employs TRBV28 and TRBJ2-3; TRBD2 aligns across 9 bases. The V gene end was trimmed by 5 bases and the J gene end by 11 bases; junction bases not matched to a gene: 11. In germline, CDR1 is MDHEN, CDR2 SYDVKM. The CDR3 contains 14 residues. The CDR3 bases are TGTGCCAGCAGTCCCAGGGGTAGCGGGAGTGTGCAGTATTTT. Protein product: CASSPRGSGSVQYF. The full variable domain, its missing parts supplied by reference TRBV28 and TRBJ2-3, is DVKVTQSSRYLVKRTGEKVFLECVQDMDHENMFWYRQDPGLGLRLIYFSYDVKMKEKGDIPEGYSVSREKKERFSLILESASTNQTSMYLCASSPRGSGSVQYFGPGTRLTVL.

The DNA of the CDR3 is TGTGCCAGCAGCTCCCGTTCCACGACAGCCGGCGGCGAGCAGTACTTC. Its translation is CASSSRSTTAGGEQYF. This rearrangement joins TRBV7-2 to TRBJ2-7, with D possibly matching TRBD1 (5 bases). There are 16 residues in the CDR3. Germline CDR1 reads SGHTA; CDR2 reads FQGNSA. The V gene lost 4 bases and the J gene lost 6 bases, with 22 bases spanning the gap.

The rearrangement uses TRBV5-1 and TRBJ2-7; D unclear. This CDR3 is built from 13 residues. In germline, CDR1 is SGHRS, CDR2 YFSETQ. With 4 bases removed from V and 6 bases from J, the gap between germline ends came to 14 bases. The CDR3 sequence is CASSLVASSEQYF. In DNA form, the CDR3 reads TGCGCCAGCAGCCTGGTCGCCTCCAGCGAGCAGTACTTC.

Written as DNA, the CDR3 is TGTGCCAGCAGTTTATCTCGCAGGGGCAACGAAAAACTGTTTTTT. This gives the protein CASSLSRRGNEKLFF. This chain joins TRBV27 and TRBJ1-4; D perhaps matches TRBD1 (6 bases). Trimming removed 0 bases from V and 8 bases from J, with 13 bases in between. Germline CDR1 MNHEY, CDR2 SMNVEV (reference sequence). This CDR3 contains 15 residues.

This rearrangement joins TRBV18 to TRBJ1-2; 7 bases are shared with TRBD1. The germline V gene has CDR1 KGHSH and CDR2 LQKENI. Unmatched junction bases numbered 9, after V lost 3 bases and J lost 5 bases. The CDR3 sequence is 15 residues long. CDR3 region: CASSPLEGAIYGYTF. The CDR3 coding sequence is TGTGCCAGCTCACCCCTGGAGGGGGCTATTTATGGCTACACCTTC.

This clone was seen a handful of times. CDR3: CASSLTSGRAMDEQFF. DNA for the CDR3: TGTGCCAGCAGTTTGACTAGCGGGAGGGCCATGGATGAGCAGTTCTTC. The rearrangement uses TRBV6-6 and TRBJ2-1; 14 bases match TRBD2. Germline V gene lookup returns CDR1 MNHNY and CDR2 SVGAGI (reference sequence). Trimming took 4 bases from V and 8 from J; bases not matched to a gene: 7. This CDR3 is 16 amino acids long.

This clone was observed a few times. The chain is built from TRBV7-9 and TRBJ2-7; 11 bases fit TRBD2. The CDR3 sequence is 15 residues long. The germline CDR1 and CDR2 sequences are SEHNR and FQNEAQ (reference sequence). Losses at the gene ends were 5 bases for V and 2 bases for J; bases not matched to a gene: 5. CDR3 sequence: CASSPQLAGAYEQYF. The CDR3 DNA reads as TGTGCCAGCAGCCCACAACTAGCGGGGGCCTACGAGCAGTACTTC.

This chain connects TRBV9 to TRBJ2-2, with D maybe TRBD2 (5 bases). The CDR3 spans 13 residues. V was clipped by 0 bases and J by 7 bases, with 7 bases between them. In germline, CDR1 is SGDLS, CDR2 YYNGEE. CDR3 residues: CASSVARGGELFF. The CDR3 DNA reads TGTGCCAGCAGCGTAGCTCGGGGCGGGGAGCTGTTTTTT.

The chain combines TRBV7-5 with TRBJ2-5; the table gives TRBD1 as D, unverified against the DNA. TRBV7-5 is classified as a pseudogene. CDR3 length: 17 residues. The CDR3 DNA follows: TGTGCCAGAAGCTTGGGTGTCTTCCCAGGGCCCCAAGAGACCCAGTACTTC. Amino acids: CARSLGVFPGPQETQYF.

The chain is built from TRBV5-6 and TRBJ1-2; TRBD1 agrees at 7 bases. Looked up from germline, CDR1 is SGHDT and CDR2 is YYEEEE. The CDR3 spans 14 residues. V trimming: 4 bases; J trimming: 5 bases; junction bases outside the gene matches: 8. The CDR3 bases are TGTGCCAGCAGCCAGGGGACAGATCCATATGGCTACACCTTC. Protein sequence: CASSQGTDPYGYTF.

The V call is TRBV29-1, the J call TRBJ2-7; D not certain. The CDR3 spans 15 residues. Germline CDR1 reads SQVTM; CDR2 reads ANQGSEA. V was pared by 6 bases and J by 0 bases, with 18 bases between. CDR3 coding DNA: TGCAGCGTCGCACAAACAGAATCCCCCTCCTACGAGCAGTACTTC. Translation: CSVAQTESPSYEQYF.